This is a list of T cell receptor beta chains from one sample in a study of response to subunit inactivated influenza vaccine. TCRdb independently ran MiXCR on the RT-PCR reads; one entry per CDR3 protein. The sample gives roughly 520,000 distinct CDR3 sequences, around 25% of which show up once; less than 2.5% is in the top ten. Sequencing was performed on CD4+ T cells sorted from PBMCs, taken less than 6 days after vaccination. These receptors all stem from a man aged 50-59 years who received an inactivated influenza vaccine. The CDR3 runs from the conserved cysteine through the conserved F or W. Fields, in order: CDR3 protein, CDR3 DNA, CDR3 length, clone size, J gene, D gene, V gene. D genes are given only for firm matches. Only part of the rows carry a size: once, few, many, or a class if the clone is expanded.

CASSQFVVYQETQYF TGTGCCAGCAGCCAATTTGTGGTGTACCAAGAGACCCAGTACTTC 15 - TRBJ2-5 - TRBV3-1
CASSLATGGPTTQYF TGCGCCAGCAGCTTGGCCACGGGGGGGCCTACGACGCAGTATTTT 15 many TRBJ2-3 TRBD2 TRBV5-1
CASSVSELAGQETQYF TGTGCCAGCAGCGTATCCGAGCTAGCGGGACAAGAGACCCAGTACTTC 16 few TRBJ2-5 TRBD2 TRBV9
CASSRGGEQFF TGTGCCAGCAGTCGCGGGGGTGAGCAGTTCTTC 11 many TRBJ2-1 TRBD2 TRBV12-3/TRBV12-4
CASSQAGAKNIQYF TGCGCCAGCAGCCAAGCCGGCGCCAAAAACATTCAGTACTTC 14 - TRBJ2-4 - TRBV4-3
CSASPGTGKGDEQFF TGCAGTGCTAGTCCCGGGACAGGGAAGGGAGATGAGCAGTTCTTC 15 - TRBJ2-1 TRBD1 TRBV20-1
CATSRDKQETQYF TGTGCCACCAGCCGGGACAAACAAGAGACCCAGTACTTC 13 many TRBJ2-5 - TRBV15
CASSYSQTYEQYF TGTGCCAGCAGCTATTCCCAAACCTACGAGCAGTACTTC 13 - TRBJ2-7 - TRBV11-2
CASSLESFSYNEQFF TGTGCCAGCAGTTTAGAAAGTTTCTCCTACAATGAGCAGTTCTTC 15 - TRBJ2-1 - TRBV12-3/TRBV12-4
CASSAPGVSGANVLTF TGTGCCAGCAGCGCACCAGGGGTTTCTGGGGCCAACGTCCTGACTTTC 16 - TRBJ2-6 - TRBV9
CASGLGAGPSSGNTIYF TGCGCCAGCGGCTTGGGGGCAGGTCCCAGCTCTGGAAACACCATATATTTT 17 - TRBJ1-3 - TRBV5-1
CASSRRLANNYEQYF TGTGCCAGCAGTAGAAGACTAGCGAACAACTACGAGCAGTACTTC 15 - TRBJ2-7 TRBD2 TRBV6-2/TRBV6-3
CASSQMGRGQETQYF TGCGCCAGCAGCCAGATGGGACGGGGACAAGAGACCCAGTACTTC 15 - TRBJ2-5 - TRBV5-1
CASSNVAGGIGELFF TGCGCCAGCAGCAACGTCGCAGGGGGTATCGGGGAGCTGTTTTTT 15 few TRBJ2-2 TRBD1 TRBV5-1
CASSGGSWGPSSYEQYF TGTGCCAGCAGTGGGGGTAGTTGGGGGCCCAGCTCCTACGAGCAGTACTTC 17 - TRBJ2-7 - TRBV6-1
CASSRDRDSNQPQHF TGCGCCAGCAGCCGTGACAGGGACAGCAATCAGCCCCAGCATTTT 15 - TRBJ1-5 TRBD1 TRBV4-3
CASSQTTARVGEQFF TGTGCCAGCAGCCAGACAACAGCCAGGGTCGGTGAGCAGTTCTTC 15 once TRBJ2-1 - TRBV3-1
CASSSGGLGETQYF TGTGCCAGCAGCTCGGGGGGGCTGGGAGAGACCCAGTACTTC 14 few TRBJ2-5 TRBD2 TRBV7-2
CSAEIPGLAGPGGYNEQFF TGCAGTGCCGAAATCCCGGGACTAGCGGGGCCGGGGGGCTACAATGAGCAGTTCTTC 19 - TRBJ2-1 TRBD2 TRBV20-1
CASSLGLAQQETQYF TGTGCCAGCAGTCTCGGACTAGCGCAACAAGAGACCCAGTACTTC 15 few TRBJ2-5 TRBD2 TRBV12-3/TRBV12-4
CASSQDTNPGELFF TGCGCCAGCAGCCAAGACACGAACCCCGGGGAGCTGTTTTTT 14 - TRBJ2-2 - TRBV4-3
CASSQAPGAQETQYF TGCGCCAGCAGCCAAGCCCCGGGGGCCCAAGAGACCCAGTACTTC 15 - TRBJ2-5 - TRBV5-1
CAAGDDGNTIYF TGTGCCGCAGGTGATGATGGAAACACCATATATTTT 12 - TRBJ1-3 - TRBV10-3
CASSQDLGRSGETQYF TGCGCCAGCAGCCAAGATTTAGGGAGGAGCGGGGAGACCCAGTACTTC 16 few TRBJ2-5 - TRBV4-3
CASSRGGSRREAFF TGTGCCAGCAGTCGAGGGGGTAGCCGGCGCGAAGCTTTCTTT 14 - TRBJ1-1 - TRBV13
CASSPFGQGANTEAFF TGTGCCAGCAGTCCCTTTGGACAGGGGGCGAACACTGAAGCTTTCTTT 16 - TRBJ1-1 TRBD1 TRBV28
CASSRQRLAAYQETQYF TGTGCCAGCAGCCGTCAGCGACTAGCGGCGTACCAAGAGACCCAGTACTTC 17 few TRBJ2-5 TRBD2 TRBV14
CASSHTLGLYEQYF TGTGCCAGCAGCCATACCCTGGGGTTGTACGAGCAGTACTTC 14 many TRBJ2-7 - TRBV14
CSVARNTEAFF TGCAGCGTTGCACGGAACACTGAAGCTTTCTTT 11 - TRBJ1-1 - TRBV29-1
CSARPWDRGDNSPLHF TGCAGTGCTCGACCCTGGGACAGGGGAGATAATTCACCCCTCCACTTT 16 few TRBJ1-6 TRBD1 TRBV20-1
CASSLRLAPDTQYF TGTGCCAGCAGCTTGAGACTAGCCCCAGATACGCAGTATTTT 14 few TRBJ2-3 TRBD2 TRBV7-8
CASERQAHQETQYF TGTGCCAGCGAACGACAGGCTCACCAAGAGACCCAGTACTTC 14 few TRBJ2-5 - TRBV5-5